These 13 T cell receptor beta chains were sequenced from one sample in a study of vaccination effects on CD4 cells after COVID-19. In the ViraFEST assay, antigen-specific CD4+ clonotypes were identified by expansion after peptide-pool stimulation. A 10-day culture period preceded the isolation of CD4+ T cells. Subjects were given two BNT162b2 or mRNA-1273 vaccine doses. Profiling relied on immunoSEQ multiplex PCR, and the TCRdb table lists in-frame clones only, not all of them. This sample has fewer than 50,000 clones, with just under 85% found just once. For these receptors, no antigen is known. Sequenced material: CD4+ T cells from PBMCs cultured with HCoV-NL63 spike peptides, taken after COVID-19 vaccination. These TCRs come from a human donor who received a COVID-19 vaccine. Some clones in this sample may be carry-over from other donors' samples.

This chain joins TRBV5-1 and TRBJ2-5; maybe TRBD1 (6 bases). Trimming removed 4 bases at V and 0 bases at J, with 13 bases between. This CDR3 is 15 amino acids long. The germline CDR1 and CDR2 sequences are SGHRS and YFSETQ. The CDR3 nucleotides are TGCGCCAGCAGCCTAGGACAGATCTACCAAGAGACCCAGTACTTC. This encodes CASSLGQIYQETQYF.

The chain joins TRBV6-2 or TRBV6-3 to TRBJ1-5, with 7 bases matching TRBD1. CDR3 length: 16 amino acids. The V gene end was trimmed by 2 bases and the J gene end by 1 base; junction bases not matched to a gene: 5. CDR1 is MNHEY and CDR2 is SVGEGT in the germline V gene. The CDR3 bases are TGTGCCAGCAGTTACCGACAGGGAGTGAGCAATCAGCCCCAGCATTTT. Encoded protein: CASSYRQGVSNQPQHF.

V usage is TRBV30 and J usage is TRBJ2-3, with 11 bases fitting TRBD1. Trimming at V came to 2 bases and at J to 4 bases, leaving 11 bases not matched to a gene. CDR1 and CDR2 (germline): GTSNPN, SVGIG (reference sequence). CDR3 length: 17 amino acids. The CDR3 DNA is TGTGCCTGGAGTCCCGCCCGAAGGACAGGGGGCCCAGATACGCAGTATTTT. It encodes CAWSPARRTGGPDTQYF.

The chain has TRBV20-1 and TRBJ1-6; D may be TRBD1 (5 bases). With 3 bases removed from V and 4 bases from J, the gap between germline ends came to 16 bases. Per germline, CDR1 DFQATT and CDR2 SNEGSKA (reference sequence). This CDR3 is 16 amino acids long. The CDR3 DNA reads as TGCAGTGCTAGTGGGGCAGAAAAGGGGTATAATTCACCCCTCCACTTT. Residues: CSASGAEKGYNSPLHF.

V and J are TRBV5-1 and TRBJ2-1, with 11 bases that match TRBD2. CDR3 length: 17 residues. Unmatched junction bases numbered 10, after V lost 0 bases and J lost 8 bases. CDR1 and CDR2 from the germline V gene are SGHRS and YFSETQ. The CDR3 DNA sequence: TGCGCCAGCAGCTTGGCGGCTAGCGGGGGGCTGGGGGATGAGCAGTTCTTC. Its protein product is CASSLAASGGLGDEQFF.

This chain uses TRBV24-1 with TRBJ2-3, with 10 bases that match TRBD2. This CDR3 region has 17 residues. Germline assignment: CDR1 KGHDR and CDR2 SFDVKD. Unmatched junction bases numbered 9, after V lost 4 bases and J lost 3 bases. CDR3 loop: CATSDIAWTSGTDTQYF. CDR3 DNA: TGTGCCACCAGTGACATCGCCTGGACTAGCGGTACAGATACGCAGTATTTT.

This chain uses TRBV5-1 with TRBJ2-2; 9 bases align to TRBD2. V dropped 2 bases and J dropped 1; count of bases not matched to a gene: 3. Germline V gene lookup returns CDR1 SGHRS and CDR2 YFSETQ. The CDR3 loop spans 16 amino acids. This CDR3 reads CASSFLAGVNTGELFF. DNA of the CDR3: TGCGCCAGCAGCTTCTTAGCGGGGGTGAACACCGGGGAGCTGTTTTTT.

The rearrangement links TRBV11-2 to TRBJ2-3; D is possibly TRBD1 (7 bases). The CDR3 totals 14 residues. The germline V gene encodes CDR1 SGHAT and CDR2 FQNNGV. Trimming cost V 8 bases and J 2 bases, with 14 bases left between them. CDR3 DNA sequence: TGTGCCAGCGGCGGGACAGATTACACAGATACGCAGTATTTT. As protein: CASGGTDYTDTQYF.

V gene TRBV5-6 combines with J gene TRBJ2-5, with 8 bases lining up with TRBD2. The V and J ends lost 1 base and 1 base, in that order; junction bases with no gene match: 9. There are 17 residues in the CDR3. Germline CDR1 SGHDT, CDR2 YYEEEE. This CDR3 is CASSLLLGGGSQETQYF. The CDR3 bases are TGTGCCAGCAGCTTGTTGCTGGGCGGGGGGTCCCAAGAGACCCAGTACTTC.

The CDR3: CASGRQGEGQPQHF. In nucleotides, the CDR3 is TGTGCCAGCGGCAGACAGGGGGAAGGTCAGCCCCAGCATTTT. This chain uses TRBV6-5 with TRBJ1-5; 9 bases are shared with TRBD1. The CDR3 has 14 residues. Trimming took 8 bases from V and 6 from J; bases not matched to a gene: 8. The germline V gene has CDR1 MNHEY and CDR2 SVGAGI.

The chain is built from TRBV6-5 and TRBJ1-4; weak D call: TRBD1 (5 bases). Trimming cost V 11 bases and J 12 bases, with 16 bases left between them. The CDR3 is 11 residues long. Per germline, CDR1 MNHEY and CDR2 SVGAGI. The CDR3 loop reads CAAQRGRELFF. The CDR3 bases are TGTGCCGCCCAGCGGGGGAGAGAACTGTTTTTT.

This chain uses TRBV5-6 with TRBJ2-3, with 7 bases identical to TRBD1. Germline-derived CDR1 and CDR2 are SGHDT and YYEEEE. V trimming: 4 bases; J trimming: 6 bases; junction bases outside the gene matches: 5. The CDR3 has 13 amino acids. In nucleotides, the CDR3 is TGTGCCAGCAGCCGTGACAGGGTGGATACGCAGTATTTT. This sequence encodes CASSRDRVDTQYF.

The chain combines TRBV6-5 with TRBJ1-4; 8 nucleotides match TRBD1. The V gene's germline CDR1 is MNHEY and CDR2 SVGAGI. The CDR3 sequence is 14 residues long. The junction had 8 bases not matched to a gene; V was cut back by 6 bases and J by 8 bases. The CDR3 reads CASRDRVTKEKLFF. DNA for the CDR3: TGTGCCAGCAGGGACAGGGTAACGAAGGAAAAACTGTTTTTT.